The rows below give T cell receptor beta chains drawn from one sample of a study of neoadjuvant anti-PD-1 for oral cavity cancer. TCRdb keeps only in-frame clones here, not all; method: immunoSEQ multiplex PCR. The repertoire holds about 8,100 clones, approximately 60% seen once, with 3.2% in the top ten. The sequences come from PBMCs, collected after nivolumab (anti-PD-1) treatment. Receptor source: a person between 40 and 85 years old with oral cavity squamous cell carcinoma. The CDR3 runs from the conserved cysteine through the conserved F or W. Fields, in order: clone size, J gene, V gene, D gene, CDR3 protein, CDR3 DNA. D genes are given only for firm matches. Only part of the rows carry a size: once, few, many, or a class if the clone is expanded.

NA	TRBJ1-1	TRBV27	NA	CASSFFGAGTEAFF	TGTGCCAGCAGTTTCTTCGGGGCCGGAACTGAAGCTTTCTTT
once	TRBJ2-1	TRBV30	NA	CASQRGVVYNEQFF	TGTGCCAGCCAAAGGGGGGTTGTCTACAATGAGCAGTTCTTC
NA	TRBJ1-6	TRBV19	TRBD1	CASSPRQGFSPLHF	TGTGCCAGTAGTCCACGACAGGGTTTTTCACCCCTCCACTTT
few	TRBJ2-5	TRBV19	TRBD2	CASSARAGLAGGLVETQYF	TGTGCCAGTAGTGCCCGAGCGGGACTAGCGGGGGGGCTGGTAGAGACCCAGTACTTC
NA	TRBJ2-5	TRBV5-4	NA	CASSSSGATQETQYF	TGTGCCAGCAGCTCCTCAGGGGCCACCCAAGAGACCCAGTACTTC
NA	TRBJ2-1	TRBV4-3	TRBD1	CASSQDGTGVYNEQFF	TGCGCCAGCAGCCAAGACGGGACAGGGGTCTACAATGAGCAGTTCTTC
NA	TRBJ2-6	TRBV4-2	NA	CASSQDQNSGANVLTF	TGTGCCAGCAGCCAAGATCAAAACTCTGGGGCCAACGTCCTGACTTTC
NA	TRBJ2-1	TRBV19	TRBD2	CASSIAGGAYNEQFF	TGTGCCAGTAGTATAGCCGGGGGGGCCTACAATGAGCAGTTCTTC
NA	TRBJ1-5	TRBV6-1	TRBD1	CASSGTQGRNQPQHF	TGTGCCAGCAGTGGAACACAGGGGCGCAATCAGCCCCAGCATTTT
NA	TRBJ1-5	TRBV29-1	NA	CSVGDSNQPQHF	TGCAGCGTTGGGGATAGCAATCAGCCCCAGCATTTT
few	TRBJ1-2	TRBV7-8	NA	CASSLRRDGPSNYGYTF	TGTGCCAGCAGCCTTAGAAGGGACGGCCCTTCTAACTATGGCTACACCTTC
NA	TRBJ1-3	TRBV4-3	NA	CASSQEGRSGNTIYF	TGCGCCAGCAGCCAAGAGGGGAGATCTGGAAACACCATATATTTT
NA	TRBJ2-5	TRBV11-2	NA	CASSLTPRPRKLQETQYF	TGTGCCAGCAGCTTGACTCCTCGCCCCAGGAAACTCCAAGAGACCCAGTACTTC
NA	TRBJ1-6	TRBV6-1	NA	CAHREVTSPLHF	TGTGCCCACAGGGAGGTGACTTCACCCCTCCACTTT
once	TRBJ2-3	TRBV5-1	NA	CASRGNPTDTQYF	TGCGCCAGCAGGGGGAATCCTACAGATACGCAGTATTTT
NA	TRBJ2-3	TRBV14	TRBD2	CASSRGFLAGVARTDTQYF	TGTGCCAGCAGCCGGGGGTTCCTAGCGGGGGTTGCCCGCACAGATACGCAGTATTTT
NA	TRBJ2-5	TRBV11-2	TRBD2	CASSLGVAGAPQETQYF	TGTGCCAGCAGCTTAGGGGTAGCGGGGGCGCCTCAAGAGACCCAGTACTTC
NA	TRBJ2-3	TRBV7-3	NA	CASSLNGGRTDTQYF	TGTGCCAGCAGCTTAAATGGCGGCCGCACAGATACGCAGTATTTT
once	TRBJ2-7	TRBV7-9	NA	CASSSGRFYEQYF	TGTGCCAGCAGCTCCGGCAGGTTTTACGAGCAGTACTTC
few	TRBJ1-2	TRBV2	NA	CASADPTNYGYTF	TGTGCCAGCGCGGACCCTACTAACTATGGCTACACCTTC
NA	TRBJ2-3	TRBV11-2	TRBD2	CASSLLAGDTDTQYF	TGTGCCAGCAGCTTGCTAGCGGGGGATACAGATACGCAGTATTTT
NA	TRBJ1-2	TRBV2	NA	CASRDNANYGYTF	TGTGCCAGCAGGGACAACGCTAACTATGGCTACACCTTC
NA	TRBJ2-7	TRBV19	TRBD1	CASSIDLGQGYEQYF	TGTGCCAGTAGTATAGACCTCGGACAGGGATACGAGCAGTACTTC
NA	TRBJ1-4	TRBV6-1	NA	CASNLYTATNEKLFF	TGTGCCAGCAATCTCTACACTGCAACTAATGAAAAACTGTTTTTT
NA	TRBJ1-1	TRBV15	NA	CATKLGRTTEAFF	TGTGCCACCAAATTGGGTCGAACCACTGAAGCTTTCTTT
NA	TRBJ2-6	TRBV7-2	NA	CASSLGGGSGANVLTF	TGTGCCAGCAGCTTAGGGGGAGGCTCTGGGGCCAACGTCCTGACTTTC
NA	TRBJ1-6	TRBV19	NA	CASSMAFDSPNSPLHF	TGTGCCAGTAGTATGGCGTTCGACAGCCCTAATTCACCCCTCCACTTT
NA	TRBJ1-2	TRBV15	NA	CATSREGRETGYTF	TGTGCCACCAGCAGAGAAGGCAGGGAAACAGGCTACACCTTC
NA	TRBJ2-5	TRBV6-5	NA	CASSYNRGETQYF	TGTGCCAGCAGTTATAACCGGGGAGAGACCCAGTACTTC